The 31 T cell receptor beta chains listed next were all sequenced from one sample in a study of metastatic and nonmetastatic thyroid tumors. Before thyroid surgery, none of the patients had received any treatment. TCRdb re-called the PCR reads via MiXCR. The sample includes around 50,000 clones, more than 25% seen only once; the top ten take about 15%. The specimen was blood. The receptors come from a female donor with papillary thyroid cancer or a benign thyroid nodule (not recorded which). Some clones in this sample may be carry-over from other donors' samples.

This chain uses TRBV19 with TRBJ1-5, with unresolved D. The V end lost 5 bases, the J end lost 4 bases, and 15 bases lay between the germline ends. Germline CDR1 reads LNHDA; CDR2 reads SQIVND (reference sequence). This CDR3 has 15 residues. CDR3 amino acids: CASSLMTVGNQPQHF. The CDR3, as DNA: TGTGCCAGTAGTTTAATGACGGTGGGAAATCAGCCCCAGCATTTT.

This clone was picked up a small number of times. This chain uses TRBV12-3 or TRBV12-4 with TRBJ2-2, with D maybe TRBD1 (5 bases). V was clipped by 3 bases and J by 5 bases, with 10 bases between them. This CDR3 has 14 amino acids. Written as DNA, the CDR3 is TGTGCCAGCAGTTTTGGCAGGGTTACCGGGGAGCTGTTTTTT. Translated, it gives CASSFGRVTGELFF.

This chain uses TRBV12-3 or TRBV12-4 with TRBJ2-3; a possible D gene is TRBD2 (6 bases). V lost 6 bases to trimming and J lost 4 bases, with 17 bases between them. CDR3 length equals 15 residues. CDR3 sequence reads: CASSQRGLGPDTQYF. CDR3 DNA sequence: TGTGCCAGCAGCCAACGGGGACTCGGACCAGATACGCAGTATTTT.

Only a few counts were recorded for this clone. The CDR3 bases are TGTGCCACCAGCAGGGGGGATGGGCCTCAAGAGACCCAGTACTTC. Its protein is CATSRGDGPQETQYF. V and J are TRBV15 and TRBJ2-5; either TRBD1 or TRBD2 may supply D (5 bases each). The germline V gene encodes CDR1 LNHNV and CDR2 YYDKDF (reference sequence). The germline V and J ends were trimmed by 3 bases and 2 bases, with 13 bases remaining between them. The CDR3 is 15 amino acids.

This clone was detected only a few times. This CDR3 is CASSLGLAGQDTQYF. The CDR3 DNA is TGTGCCAGCAGCTTAGGACTAGCGGGACAGGATACGCAGTATTTT. V gene TRBV11-2 combines with J gene TRBJ2-3; 11 nucleotides line up with TRBD2. Germline lookup yields CDR1 SGHAT and CDR2 FQNNGV. There are 15 residues in the CDR3. J was trimmed by 6 bases and V by 1 base; bases with no gene match: 3. Drawing the rest from reference TRBV11-2 and TRBJ2-3, the complete variable domain is EAGVAQSPRYKIIEKRQSVAFWCNPISGHATLYWYQQILGQGPKLLIQFQNNGVVDDSQLPKDRFSAERLKGVDSTLKIQPAKLEDSAVYLCASSLGLAGQDTQYFGPGTRLTVL.

Ten or more counts support this clone. V and J are TRBV2 and TRBJ2-7; D perhaps matches TRBD2 (5 bases). The CDR3 spans 14 residues. CDR1 and CDR2 from the germline V gene are SNHLY and FYNNEI. V shed 3 bases and J shed 0 bases, with 9 bases lying between them. This CDR3 reads CASSDSGSSYEQYF. In DNA, the CDR3 is TGTGCCAGCAGTGATTCGGGAAGCTCCTACGAGCAGTACTTC. Full variable domain (outside the CDR3, taken from reference TRBV2 and TRBJ2-7): EPEVTQTPSHQVTQMGQEVILRCVPISNHLYFYWYRQILGQKVEFLVSFYNNEISEKSEIFDDQFSVERPDGSNFTLKIRSTKLEDSAMYFCASSDSGSSYEQYFGPGTRLTVT.

The chain employs TRBV7-9 and TRBJ2-1, with a possible D match to TRBD2 (5 bases). Looked up from germline, CDR1 is SEHNR and CDR2 is FQNEAQ (reference sequence). V lost 0 bases and J lost 10, with 10 bases in between. The length of the CDR3 is 13 residues. As DNA, the CDR3 is TGTGCCAGCAGCTTAGCTGGCCGGAGGGAGCAGTTCTTC. It encodes CASSLAGRREQFF.

This clone was observed a handful of times. This chain connects TRBV12-3 or TRBV12-4 to TRBJ2-7, with D perhaps matching TRBD2 (5 bases). CDR3 length: 15 amino acids. Trimming removed 5 bases at V and 3 bases at J, with 17 bases between. In DNA, the CDR3 is TGTGCCAGCAGTCCCATACGTGGGAGAGACTACGAGCAGTACTTC. Its translation is CASSPIRGRDYEQYF.

In regard to this clone: The junction differs from germline at one of its ends, possibly a read error. The chain combines TRBV7-7 with TRBJ2-2; D gene ambiguous. Germline CDR1 SSHAT, CDR2 FNYEAQ (reference sequence). The CDR3 loop spans 17 amino acids. For the CDR3, the DNA is TGTGCTAGCAGCTTAATGCGCTGGCGGTCGAACACCGGGGAGCTGTTTTTT. This translates into CASSLMRWRSNTGELFF. Drawing the rest from reference TRBV7-7 and TRBJ2-2, the complete variable domain is GAGVSQSPRYKVTKRGQDVTLRCDPISSHATLYWYQQALGQGPEFLTYFNYEAQPDKSGLPSDRFSAERPEGSISTLTIQRTEQRDSAMYRCASSLMRWRSNTGELFFGEGSRLTVL.

Ten or more counts support this clone. The CDR3 here is CASSQSLNSPLHF. CDR3 coding DNA: TGTGCCAGCTCACAGAGCCTAAATTCACCCCTCCACTTT. This chain joins TRBV18 and TRBJ1-6; D not certain. Germline CDR1 and CDR2: KGHSH and LQKENI. There are 13 residues in the CDR3. Trimming removed 4 bases from V and 7 bases from J, with 8 bases in between.

The table lists this clone with many counts. Other DNA sequences in the same sample also yield this CDR3. The V and J genes are TRBV6-1 and TRBJ1-1; D not certain. Trimming removed 7 bases at V and 4 bases at J, with 16 bases between. CDR3 length: 14 residues. The V gene's germline CDR1 is MNHNS and CDR2 SASEGT. The CDR3 here is CASKGRGVATEAFF. The CDR3 DNA reads as TGTGCCAGCAAAGGGCGGGGTGTGGCCACTGAAGCTTTCTTT.

In this sample, this clone turned up many times. This chain links TRBV20-1 with TRBJ2-3; 14 nucleotides line up with TRBD2. J was trimmed by 4 bases and V by 2 bases; bases with no gene match: 8. The CDR3 is 17 amino acids. The germline V gene has CDR1 DFQATT and CDR2 SNEGSKA (reference sequence). This chain's CDR3 is CSARLAGLAGVPDTQYF. The CDR3 DNA sequence: TGCAGTGCTAGACTAGCGGGACTAGCGGGAGTCCCAGATACGCAGTATTTT.

The V call is TRBV4-2, the J call TRBJ2-5, with a tentative D call TRBD1 (5 bases). There are 15 residues in the CDR3. Trimming stripped 0 bases from V and 5 bases from J, with 13 bases between. Germline V CDR1 and CDR2: LGHNA, YNFKEQ. CDR3 region: CASSQEWVRVETQYF. CDR3 coding DNA: TGTGCCAGCAGCCAAGAATGGGTCAGGGTTGAGACCCAGTACTTC.

V and J are TRBV11-2 and TRBJ2-1; the match to TRBD2 covers 12 bases. The germline gives CDR1 SGHAT, CDR2 FQNNGV. The trim removed 5 bases at V and 7 bases at J, leaving 3 bases unmatched. The CDR3 sequence is 14 residues long. The CDR3 region is CASSRTSGTNEQFF. CDR3 in DNA: TGTGCCAGCAGCCGGACTAGCGGGACGAATGAGCAGTTCTTC.

This clone qualifies as medium-sized. The rearrangement joins TRBV6-1 to TRBJ1-6; D is uncertain. CDR3 length: 15 residues. CDR1 and CDR2 (germline): MNHNS, SASEGT. Trimming removed 6 bases at V and 9 bases at J, with 18 bases between. In DNA, the CDR3 is TGTGCCAGCAGAGCGACCATTTCGTCGTTTTCACCCCTCCACTTT. Amino acid sequence: CASRATISSFSPLHF.

The chain carries TRBV6-2 or TRBV6-3 and TRBJ2-2; TRBD2 matches 8 bases. The germline CDR1 and CDR2 sequences are MNHEY and SVGEGT. The CDR3 contains 16 residues. The junction had 7 bases not matched to a gene; V was cut back by 2 bases and J by 5 bases. The CDR3 loop is CASSYEPAGVTGELFF. The CDR3 DNA follows: TGTGCCAGCAGTTACGAGCCAGCGGGAGTTACCGGGGAGCTGTTTTTT.

The sample holds one count of this clone. The chain has TRBV20-1 and TRBJ1-2, with TRBD1 as a possible D gene (6 bases). Between the trimmed V and J ends, which lost 5 bases and 12 bases, there was a span of 19 bases. The CDR3 sequence is 12 residues long. Per the germline V gene, CDR1 is DFQATT and CDR2 is SNEGSKA (reference sequence). The CDR3 region has the DNA TGCAGTGCTCCACGCGGACAGTCGGACCACACCTTC. As protein: CSAPRGQSDHTF.

This clone was counted many times. A much larger clone differs from this one at a single base, so this may be a read error. The chain employs TRBV19 and TRBJ2-1; TRBD2 aligns across 7 bases. CDR3 length equals 14 residues. The V segment lost 8 bases and the J segment 7 bases; nucleotides outside the gene matches: 11. Germline lookup yields CDR1 LNHDA and CDR2 SQIVND (reference sequence). In DNA form, the CDR3 reads TGTGCCAGTGGAAGAGCGGGATCGGGGAATGAGCAGTTCTTC. Translation: CASGRAGSGNEQFF.

The V gene is TRBV19, the J gene TRBJ2-6; 12 nucleotides agree with TRBD1. Germline V gives CDR1 LNHDA, CDR2 SQIVND (reference sequence). With 6 bases clipped from V and 3 bases from J, the junction kept 6 bases outside the gene matches. The CDR3 extends over 17 amino acids. The CDR3 reads CASRIGTGGYGANVLTF. The CDR3 DNA sequence: TGTGCCAGTAGAATTGGGACAGGGGGCTATGGGGCCAACGTCCTGACTTTC.

This clone was seen only a few times. The V gene is TRBV6-5, the J gene TRBJ1-6; the D is unclear. There are 18 residues in the CDR3. Germline V lookup: CDR1 MNHEY, CDR2 SVGAGI. V was pared by 0 bases and J by 3 bases, with 15 bases between. DNA of the CDR3: TGTGCCAGCAGTTACTCAGGTCCTCGGCACTTCTATAATTCACCCCTCCACTTT. It yields the protein CASSYSGPRHFYNSPLHF.

This clone showed up just a few times. CDR3 coding DNA: TGTGCCAGCAGTCACGGACTAGCGGGAGGGACACAAGAGACCCAGTACTTC. This sequence encodes CASSHGLAGGTQETQYF. The rearrangement joins TRBV28 to TRBJ2-5; TRBD2 matches 15 bases. The V gene's germline CDR1 is MDHEN and CDR2 SYDVKM. The CDR3 totals 17 residues. The ends lost 5 bases at V and 2 bases at J; junction bases unmatched: 6. Full variable domain (remainder filled in from reference TRBV28 and TRBJ2-5): DVKVTQSSRYLVKRTGEKVFLECVQDMDHENMFWYRQDPGLGLRLIYFSYDVKMKEKGDIPEGYSVSREKKERFSLILESASTNQTSMYLCASSHGLAGGTQETQYFGPGTRLLVL.

V gene TRBV25-1 combines with J gene TRBJ1-2, with unresolved D. The CDR3 loop spans 13 amino acids. V gave up 4 bases and J gave up 3 bases, with 9 bases separating them. Germline V lookup: CDR1 MGHDK, CDR2 SYGVNS. The CDR3: CASSVVEDYGYTF. In DNA form, the CDR3 reads TGTGCCAGCAGTGTCGTCGAGGACTATGGCTACACCTTC.

By its share, this clone is medium-sized (0.01 to 0.1%). The chain recombines TRBV6-2 or TRBV6-3 with TRBJ1-6; 8 nucleotides align to TRBD1. Germline values: CDR1 MNHEY, CDR2 SVGEGT. This CDR3 spans 15 amino acids. The V segment lost 4 bases and the J segment 10 bases; nucleotides outside the gene matches: 9. The CDR3 loop reads CASSSSDRESSPLHF. The CDR3 DNA follows: TGTGCCAGCAGTTCCTCGGACAGGGAGAGCTCACCCCTCCACTTT.

This clone occurred many times. The chain uses TRBV7-2 and TRBJ1-1, with a weak D call TRBD1 (5 bases). Trimming shortened V by 0 bases and J by 0 bases, and 8 bases separated the two germline ends. Germline-derived CDR1 and CDR2 are SGHTA and FQGNSA. The CDR3 totals 15 residues. This CDR3 is CASSLAQGVNTEAFF. In DNA, the CDR3 is TGTGCCAGCAGCTTAGCGCAGGGAGTGAACACTGAAGCTTTCTTT.

CDR3: CATSPPEGLSGANVLTF. As DNA, the CDR3 is TGTGCCACCAGCCCCCCGGAAGGGCTCTCTGGGGCCAACGTCCTGACTTTC. The gene calls are TRBV24-1 and TRBJ2-6; D gene uncertain. Germline CDR1 KGHDR, CDR2 SFDVKD. Trimming took off 7 bases at V and 0 bases at J, with 15 bases between the two ends. This CDR3 contains 17 residues.

The chain uses TRBV28 and TRBJ1-4; TRBD1 might be the D (6 bases). The CDR3 consists of 13 residues. V lost 6 bases to trimming and J lost 7 bases, with 12 bases between them. Looked up from germline, CDR1 is MDHEN and CDR2 is SYDVKM. The CDR3 DNA follows: TGTGCCAGCAGGGGGGGGGCGGGTGAAAAACTGTTTTTT. Translated: CASRGGAGEKLFF. The whole variable domain, filled in from reference TRBV28 and TRBJ1-4, reads DVKVTQSSRYLVKRTGEKVFLECVQDMDHENMFWYRQDPGLGLRLIYFSYDVKMKEKGDIPEGYSVSREKKERFSLILESASTNQTSMYLCASRGGAGEKLFFGSGTQLSVL.

This clone was detected only a few times. The J gene is TRBJ2-2, the V gene TRBV10-3, with a possible D match to TRBD1 (8 bases). Trimming removed 8 bases at V and 0 bases at J, with 19 bases between. Germline V gives CDR1 ENHRY, CDR2 SYGVKD. The CDR3 has 17 residues. The CDR3 here is CAIGGAGQGPNTGELFF. In nucleotides, the CDR3 is TGTGCCATCGGGGGGGCCGGACAGGGTCCGAACACCGGGGAGCTGTTTTTT.

This clone turned up a few times. J is TRBJ2-7 and V is TRBV6-1; D is undetermined. This CDR3 spans 14 amino acids. With 7 bases removed from V and 4 bases from J, the gap between germline ends came to 17 bases. Germline values: CDR1 MNHNS, CDR2 SASEGT. CDR3 region: CASNMVRHGYEQYF. In DNA form, the CDR3 reads TGTGCCAGCAACATGGTCCGGCACGGATACGAGCAGTACTTC.

V is TRBV27 and J is TRBJ2-3; 13 bases match TRBD2. CDR3 length: 15 residues. Germline loops: CDR1 MNHEY, CDR2 SMNVEV (reference sequence). The junction had 4 bases not matched to a gene; V was cut back by 6 bases and J by 4 bases. The CDR3 loop reads CASRSLAGGPDTQYF. The CDR3 DNA is TGTGCCAGCAGATCACTAGCGGGAGGGCCAGATACGCAGTATTTT.

The chain combines TRBV11-2 with TRBJ1-1, with TRBD1 identical over 7 bases. This CDR3 comprises 14 residues. Germline CDR1 reads SGHAT; CDR2 reads FQNNGV. With 3 bases clipped from V and 4 bases from J, the junction kept 5 bases outside the gene matches. The DNA for the CDR3 is TGTGCCAGCAGCTTCGGGACAGAGAGCACTGAAGCTTTCTTT. Its protein product is CASSFGTESTEAFF.

The chain is built from TRBV13 and TRBJ2-7, with D tentatively TRBD1 or TRBD2 (5 bases each). From germline, CDR1 is PRHDT and CDR2 FYEKMQ (reference sequence). V lost 4 bases to trimming and J lost 3 bases, with 7 bases between them. CDR3 length: 12 amino acids. The CDR3 region is CASSWGNYEQYF. CDR3 bases: TGTGCCAGCAGCTGGGGGAACTACGAGCAGTACTTC.